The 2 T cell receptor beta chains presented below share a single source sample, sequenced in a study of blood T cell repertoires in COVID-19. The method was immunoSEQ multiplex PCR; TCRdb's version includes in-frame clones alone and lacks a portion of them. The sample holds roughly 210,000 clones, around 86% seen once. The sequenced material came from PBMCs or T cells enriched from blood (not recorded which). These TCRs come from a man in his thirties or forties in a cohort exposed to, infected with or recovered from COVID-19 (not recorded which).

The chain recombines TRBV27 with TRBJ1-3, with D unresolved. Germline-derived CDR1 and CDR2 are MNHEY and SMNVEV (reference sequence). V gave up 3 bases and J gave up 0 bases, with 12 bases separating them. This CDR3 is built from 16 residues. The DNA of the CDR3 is TGTGCCAGCAGTTTCTTTCCGGTCCGCTCTGGAAACACCATATATTTT. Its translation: CASSFFPVRSGNTIYF.

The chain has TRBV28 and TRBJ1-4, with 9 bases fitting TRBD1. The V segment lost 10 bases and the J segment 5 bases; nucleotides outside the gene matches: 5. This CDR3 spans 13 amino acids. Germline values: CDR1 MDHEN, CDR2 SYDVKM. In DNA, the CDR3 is TGTGCCATCCGGGACAGGGAGAATGAAAAACTGTTTTTT. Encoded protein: CAIRDRENEKLFF.